The clone carrying this T cell receptor (beta chain) has more than one count but fewer than ten. Its specificity is not known. The junction differs from germline at one of its ends, possibly a read error. The source of the sample is a study of T cells in Graves' hyperthyroidism and ophthalmopathy. Study at large: The blood sample was taken at first diagnosis, before treatment began. General observations from the study: Patients with ophthalmopathy were separated from those with stable hyperthyroidism by a 13 V-J model.

Germline V gives CDR1 MNHNS, CDR2 SASEGT. The CDR3 sequence is 15 residues long. TCR beta CDR3 regions were amplified from RNA transcripts. HTBI primers drove first-round RT-PCR of the TCR CDR3. TCRdb reanalysed the multiplex PCR reads using MiXCR and keeps one entry per CDR3 protein. Of a few hundred thousand distinct CDR3 sequences listed, roughly 14% are singletons. The gene calls are TRBV6-1 and TRBJ2-1; TRBD1 aligns across 8 bases. The sample comprised blood. The receptor was isolated from a young woman with Graves' hyperthyroidism. DNA for the CDR3: TGTGCCAGCAGCCAGACAGGGGATCGCTACAATGAGCAGTCCTTC. It codes for CASSQTGDRYNEQSF.